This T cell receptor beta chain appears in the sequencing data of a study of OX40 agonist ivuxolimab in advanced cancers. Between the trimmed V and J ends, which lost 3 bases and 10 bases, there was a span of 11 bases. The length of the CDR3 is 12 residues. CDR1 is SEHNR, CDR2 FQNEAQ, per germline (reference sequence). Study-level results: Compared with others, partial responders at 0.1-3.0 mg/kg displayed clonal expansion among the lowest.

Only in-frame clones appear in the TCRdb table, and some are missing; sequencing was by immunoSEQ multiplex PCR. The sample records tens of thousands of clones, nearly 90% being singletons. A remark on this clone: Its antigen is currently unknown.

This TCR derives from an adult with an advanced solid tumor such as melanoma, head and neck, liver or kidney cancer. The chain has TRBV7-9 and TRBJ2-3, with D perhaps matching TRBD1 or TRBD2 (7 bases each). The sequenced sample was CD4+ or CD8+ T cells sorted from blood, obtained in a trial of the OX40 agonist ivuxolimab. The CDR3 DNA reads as TGTGCCAGCAGCTTTCAGGGGGGGCCGCAGTATTTT. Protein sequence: CASSFQGGPQYF.